This T cell receptor beta chain stems from a study of blood T cell repertoires in COVID-19. Study as a whole: Sites across the United States, Italy and Spain contributed samples from acute and convalescent COVID-19. T cells, B-cell-depleted T cells, or PBMCs provided the cDNA or gDNA that served as material.

The germline CDR1 and CDR2 sequences are MNHEY and SMNVEV (reference sequence). CDR3 size: 16 residues. Germline trimming cut 5 bases from V and 0 bases from J; bases unmatched to any gene: 10. Per the original data handling: Amplified reference gene primers provided the basis for estimating nucleated cell counts. TCRdb's copy holds only in-frame clones and misses some; the assay was immunoSEQ multiplex PCR. The V and J calls and clone size come from that table; D and trimming were worked out from the DNA. The sample has around 65,000 clones, about 80% seen once. The sample taken for sequencing was peripheral blood. The rearrangement joins TRBV27 to TRBJ2-7, with 7 nucleotides matching TRBD1. This receptor was obtained from a man older than 75 with active COVID-19. The CDR3 is CASSPQTGRSSYEQYF. The CDR3 DNA is TGTGCCAGCAGTCCGCAGACAGGGAGAAGCTCCTACGAGCAGTACTTC.